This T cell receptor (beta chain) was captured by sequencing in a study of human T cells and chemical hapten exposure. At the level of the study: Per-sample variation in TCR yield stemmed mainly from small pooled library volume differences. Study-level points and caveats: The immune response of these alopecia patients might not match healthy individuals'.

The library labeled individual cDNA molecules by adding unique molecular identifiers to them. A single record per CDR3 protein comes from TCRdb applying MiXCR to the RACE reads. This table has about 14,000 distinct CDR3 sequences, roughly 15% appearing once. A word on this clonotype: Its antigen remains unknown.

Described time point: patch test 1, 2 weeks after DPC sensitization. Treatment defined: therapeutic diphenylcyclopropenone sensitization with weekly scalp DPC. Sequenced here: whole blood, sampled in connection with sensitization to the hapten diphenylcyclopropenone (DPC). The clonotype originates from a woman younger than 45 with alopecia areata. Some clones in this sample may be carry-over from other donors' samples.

The CDR3 DNA follows: TGTGCCAGCAGCTCTCGGTGGATTCCCCCTACAGATACGCAGTATTTT. It yields the protein CASSSRWIPPTDTQYF. The V and J genes are TRBV7-8 and TRBJ2-3; no clear D. The CDR3 has 16 amino acids. From germline, CDR1 is SGHVS and CDR2 FQNEAQ. V was cut by 4 bases and J by 3 bases, with 17 bases left in between. Based on the CDR3 plus reference TRBV7-8 and TRBJ2-3, the full variable domain is GAGVSQSPRYKVAKRGQDVALRCDPISGHVSLFWYQQALGQGPEFLTYFQNEAQLDKSGLPSDRFFAERPEGSVSTLKIQRTQQEDSAVYLCASSSRWIPPTDTQYFGPGTRLTVL.